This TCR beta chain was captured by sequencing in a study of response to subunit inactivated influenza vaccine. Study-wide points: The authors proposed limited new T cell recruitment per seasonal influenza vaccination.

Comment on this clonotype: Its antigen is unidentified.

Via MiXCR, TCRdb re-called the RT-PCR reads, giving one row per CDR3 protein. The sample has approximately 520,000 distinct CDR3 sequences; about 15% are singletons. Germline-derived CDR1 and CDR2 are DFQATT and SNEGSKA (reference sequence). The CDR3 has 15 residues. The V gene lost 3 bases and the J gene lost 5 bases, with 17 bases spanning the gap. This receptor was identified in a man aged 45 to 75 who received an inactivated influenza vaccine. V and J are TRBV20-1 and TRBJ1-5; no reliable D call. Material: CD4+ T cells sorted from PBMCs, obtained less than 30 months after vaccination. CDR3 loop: CSASPTESVYQPQHF. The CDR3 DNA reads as TGCAGTGCTAGCCCCACGGAAAGCGTGTATCAGCCCCAGCATTTT.